The clone carrying this TCR beta chain was seen only a few times. Antigen: not known. Germline values: CDR1 SNHLY, CDR2 FYNNEI. V was cut by 3 bases and J by 4 bases, with 4 bases left in between. The CDR3 spans 12 residues. A 5'RACE reaction primed in the constant segment made cDNA libraries of TCR alpha and TCR beta, and these carried sample barcodes and UMIs. TCRdb re-called the 5' RACE reads with MiXCR, one entry per CDR3 protein. The table records about 400,000 distinct CDR3 sequences, 23% of them present only once. This sample is drawn from a study of T-cell memory formation after mild COVID-19. Study as a whole: TCR clusters mostly belonged to single donors.

Points from the study as a whole: Whether second-wave clones peaking at day 37 were SARS-CoV-2 specific went unconfirmed.

The material sequenced was PBMCs or a T cell subset sorted from them (not recorded which). The chain links TRBV2 to TRBJ1-3; the D is unclear. This sequence originates from an adult woman who had mild COVID-19 (a few samples of this study predate the infection). Cell type and time point are not known. CDR3 bases: TGTGCCAGCAGTGATTTAGGAAACACCATATATTTT. Translation: CASSDLGNTIYF.